The entry below describes one TCR beta chain. Its antigen is unidentified. The record originates from a study of shared clonotypes between healthy human individuals. General study points: For naive CD4 cells, roughly 4.8% of clonotypes were shared across a handful of donors. Naive subsets typically showed greater estimated richness than memory subsets. Among donors, the sharing of clonotypes was expected to be influenced by sequencing depth.

Germline CDR1 reads LNHDA; CDR2 reads SQIVND (reference sequence). The CDR3 is 15 residues long. V was shortened by 1 base and J by 3 bases, with 13 bases between the two germline ends. Produced via immunoSEQ multiplex PCR; TCRdb's table is partial and in-frame only. This table holds fewer than 2.5 million clones, approximately 93% found once. The origin of this receptor is a man between 18 and 29 years old in good health. Some clones in this sample may be carry-over from other donors' samples. The chain employs TRBV19 and TRBJ2-7, with D maybe TRBD1 (6 bases). The sequenced sample was naive CD4+ T cells from PBMCs. Subset defined: CD45RA+ positively selected. Written as DNA, the CDR3 is TGTGCCAGTAGTATAGGACAGGCAACATACTACGAGCAGTACTTC. Its protein product is CASSIGQATYYEQYF.